The 9 T cell receptor beta chains below come from one sample, sequenced in a study of response to subunit inactivated influenza vaccine. TCRdb independently ran MiXCR on the RT-PCR reads; one entry per CDR3 protein. The sample shows approximately 530,000 distinct CDR3 sequences, 6% to 9% of them seen only once. The material sequenced was PBMCs from blood, taken about 23 months after vaccination. All receptors come from a man between 50 and 69 years old who received an inactivated influenza vaccine.

The genes are TRBV5-1 and TRBJ2-7, with D perhaps matching TRBD2 (6 bases). The CDR3 extends over 15 amino acids. Germline V gene lookup returns CDR1 SGHRS and CDR2 YFSETQ. V gave up 1 base and J gave up 2 bases, with 13 bases separating them. The CDR3 here is CASSLRLVSPYEQYF. The DNA for the CDR3 is TGCGCCAGCAGCTTGCGACTAGTTTCTCCCTACGAGCAGTACTTC.

This clonotype was counted between two and nine times. The chain carries TRBV9 and TRBJ2-5, with 10 bases that match TRBD1. CDR3 length: 14 residues. Trimming took 3 bases from V and 6 from J; bases not matched to a gene: 5. Germline assignment: CDR1 SGDLS and CDR2 YYNGEE. Here the CDR3 DNA reads TGTGCCAGCAGCGGGGGACAGGGGCAAAAGACCCAGTACTTC. It codes for CASSGGQGQKTQYF. Full variable domain (remainder filled in from reference TRBV9 and TRBJ2-5): DSGVTQTPKHLITATGQRVTLRCSPRSGDLSVYWYQQSLDQGLQFLIQYYNGEERAKGNILERFSAQQFPDLHSELNLSSLELGDSALYFCASSGGQGQKTQYFGPGTRLLVL.

V is TRBV20-1 and J is TRBJ2-4, with TRBD1 as a possible D gene (6 bases). The CDR3 length is 13 residues. Germline V CDR1 and CDR2: DFQATT, SNEGSKA (reference sequence). The V gene lost 3 bases and the J gene lost 6 bases, with 12 bases spanning the gap. The CDR3 DNA reads as TGCAGTGCTAGTGGCCAGGGGACAAACATTCAGTACTTC. Its translation is CSASGQGTNIQYF.

The rearrangement links TRBV7-6 to TRBJ2-1, with D possibly being TRBD2 (5 bases). Trimming stripped 1 base from V and 9 bases from J, with 10 bases between. This CDR3 is built from 13 residues. Germline CDR1 reads SGHVS; CDR2 reads FNYEAQ. The chain's CDR3 is CASSLGQGSEQFF. CDR3 nucleotides: TGTGCCAGCAGCTTAGGGCAAGGGAGTGAGCAGTTCTTC.

This clonotype was found a few times. This sequence joins TRBV5-1 and TRBJ2-3; 10 bases are a match to TRBD1. The germline V gene encodes CDR1 SGHRS and CDR2 YFSETQ. V shed 4 bases, J shed 2 bases, and the junction held 4 bases outside the gene matches. The CDR3 has 15 amino acids. CDR3 in DNA: TGCGCCAGCAGCCGGGACAGGGGAAACACAGATACGCAGTATTTT. Amino acid sequence: CASSRDRGNTDTQYF. Looking up the rest from reference TRBV5-1 and TRBJ2-3 gives the full variable domain: KAGVTQTPRYLIKTRGQQVTLSCSPISGHRSVSWYQQTPGQGLQFLFEYFSETQRNKGNFPGRFSGRQFSNSRSEMNVSTLELGDSALYLCASSRDRGNTDTQYFGPGTRLTVL.

This clonotype was picked up many times. The CDR3 DNA is TGCGCCAGCAGCCATACTCAGGGGGCAAGTTCACCCCTCCACTTT. It yields the protein CASSHTQGASSPLHF. The rearrangement links TRBV4-1 to TRBJ1-6; 8 bases are a match to TRBD1. Germline values: CDR1 MGHRA, CDR2 YSYEKL. The CDR3 is 15 residues long. Trimming at V came to 3 bases and at J to 9 bases, leaving 7 bases not matched to a gene.

The V gene is TRBV5-1, the J gene TRBJ1-2; perhaps TRBD1 as D (5 bases). This CDR3 is built from 15 residues. The ends were cut back, 6 bases at V and 6 bases at J, with 21 bases in the middle. Germline assignment: CDR1 SGHRS and CDR2 YFSETQ. In DNA, the CDR3 is TGCGCCAGCACCCTAGGGGCAGACTCCTATGATGGCTACACCTTC. This sequence encodes CASTLGADSYDGYTF.

The genes are TRBV20-1 and TRBJ2-2; D remains ambiguous. The germline gives CDR1 DFQATT, CDR2 SNEGSKA (reference sequence). CDR3 length: 15 residues. Trimming cost V 5 bases and J 1 base, with 14 bases left between them. In DNA form, the CDR3 reads TGCAGTGCTTCACGATTGACGCGGAACACCGGGGAGCTGTTTTTT. Translation gives CSASRLTRNTGELFF.

The V gene is TRBV10-3, the J gene TRBJ2-5, with 8 bases lining up with TRBD2. Losses at the gene ends were 10 bases for V and 1 base for J; bases not matched to a gene: 5. The CDR3 spans 13 residues. Germline CDR1 is ENHRY and CDR2 is SYGVKD. CDR3 nucleotide sequence: TGTGCCACCGCGGGGGGAATCCAAGAGACCCAGTACTTC. Its protein is CATAGGIQETQYF.